What follows are 31 T cell receptor beta chains derived from one specimen sequenced in a study of blood T cell repertoires in COVID-19. The protocol was immunoSEQ multiplex PCR, while the TCRdb copy is restricted to in-frame clones and leaves out a portion. This table has 200,000 to 300,000 clones, approximately 88% appearing once. Sample: PBMCs or T cells enriched from blood (not recorded which). All receptors come from a woman in her thirties or forties with acute COVID-19.

The V and J genes are TRBV2 and TRBJ1-2; 8 bases fit TRBD1. V lost 6 bases, J lost 4 bases, and 13 bases stayed unmatched. The CDR3 is 16 amino acids. Germline CDR1 is SNHLY and CDR2 is FYNNEI. The CDR3 here is CASRGGQEPNSYGYTF. The CDR3 nucleotides are TGTGCCAGCAGGGGGGGACAGGAACCAAACAGCTATGGCTACACCTTC.

The rearrangement uses TRBV11-2 and TRBJ2-3, with 10 bases matching TRBD2. Germline V gene data show CDR1 as SGHAT and CDR2 as FQNNGV. The CDR3 runs 15 residues. V was pared by 2 bases and J by 4 bases, with 3 bases of the junction left unmatched. The CDR3 nucleotides are TGTGCCAGCAGCTTAATAGCGGGGGGTCCAGATACGCAGTATTTT. Protein product: CASSLIAGGPDTQYF.

The chain links TRBV6-5 to TRBJ1-3; D unclear. The V gene lost 2 bases and the J gene lost 3 bases, with 11 bases spanning the gap. This CDR3 comprises 15 residues. CDR1 and CDR2 from the germline V gene are MNHEY and SVGAGI. The CDR3 here is CASSYAGKGGNTIYF. The CDR3 DNA reads as TGTGCCAGCAGTTACGCGGGAAAAGGTGGAAACACCATATATTTT.

The genes are TRBV3-1 (or the pseudogene TRBV3-2) and TRBJ2-7; 7 positions match TRBD1. With V trimmed by 0 bases and J by 4 bases, 9 bases remained unmatched. Germline CDR1 reads LGHDT; CDR2 reads YNNKEL (reference sequence). The CDR3 is 16 residues long. The CDR3 loop is CASSQDAAGTVYEQYV. In nucleotides, the CDR3 is TGTGCCAGCAGCCAAGATGCCGCAGGGACAGTATACGAGCAGTACGTC.

As DNA, the CDR3 is TGCGCCAGCAGCTCTTATAGGACAGGGGCGTACGAGCAGTACTTC. Amino acids: CASSSYRTGAYEQYF. The genes are TRBV5-1 and TRBJ2-7; TRBD1 matches at 9 bases. Looked up from germline, CDR1 is SGHRS and CDR2 is YFSETQ. CDR3 size: 15 residues. Trimming removed 3 bases from V and 4 bases from J; junction bases left unmatched: 8. Looking up the rest from reference TRBV5-1 and TRBJ2-7 gives the full variable domain: KAGVTQTPRYLIKTRGQQVTLSCSPISGHRSVSWYQQTPGQGLQFLFEYFSETQRNKGNFPGRFSGRQFSNSRSEMNVSTLELGDSALYLCASSSYRTGAYEQYFGPGTRLTVT.

The chain recombines TRBV5-4 with TRBJ1-2; 7 nucleotides agree with TRBD1. The CDR3 consists of 16 residues. The junction had 13 bases not matched to a gene; V was cut back by 4 bases and J by 4 bases. The germline V gene encodes CDR1 SGHNT and CDR2 YYREEE (reference sequence). The CDR3 is CASSPKPGTVPYGYTF. The CDR3 DNA reads as TGTGCCAGCAGCCCCAAGCCGGGGACAGTCCCCTATGGCTACACCTTC. Variable domain in full (rest from reference TRBV5-4 and TRBJ1-2): ETGVTQSPTHLIKTRGQQVTLRCSSQSGHNTVSWYQQALGQGPQFIFQYYREEENGRGNFPPRFSGLQFPNYSSELNVNALELDDSALYLCASSPKPGTVPYGYTFGSGTRLTVV.

This chain connects TRBV4-1 to TRBJ1-4; TRBD1 is a possible D gene (6 bases). In germline, CDR1 is MGHRA, CDR2 YSYEKL. The CDR3 is made up of 18 amino acids. Trimming removed 5 bases from V and 2 bases from J, with 21 bases in between. The CDR3 DNA sequence: TGCGCCAGCAGCTTCTCGGGCTGGGGGGGGGCGACTAATGAAAAACTGTTTTTT. Translated, it gives CASSFSGWGGATNEKLFF.

The J gene is TRBJ1-4, the V gene TRBV24-1, with D possibly being TRBD1 (5 bases). Germline V CDR1 and CDR2: KGHDR, SFDVKD. Trimming cost V 2 bases and J 7 bases, with 13 bases left between them. The CDR3 spans 15 residues. DNA of the CDR3: TGTGCCACCAGTGATTCTAGGACATCGGGTGAAAAACTGTTTTTT. Protein product: CATSDSRTSGEKLFF.

V gene TRBV5-1 combines with J gene TRBJ1-1; 10 bases map to TRBD1. Trimming took 1 base from V and 3 from J; bases not matched to a gene: 6. CDR1 and CDR2 from the germline V gene are SGHRS and YFSETQ. The CDR3 totals 16 residues. The CDR3 DNA follows: TGCGCCAGCAGCTTGAACCGGGACAGGGGTGACACTGAAGCTTTCTTT. Residues: CASSLNRDRGDTEAFF. The full variable domain, completed using reference TRBV5-1 and TRBJ1-1, is KAGVTQTPRYLIKTRGQQVTLSCSPISGHRSVSWYQQTPGQGLQFLFEYFSETQRNKGNFPGRFSGRQFSNSRSEMNVSTLELGDSALYLCASSLNRDRGDTEAFFGQGTRLTVV.

In this sample, this clone turned up once. This sequence joins TRBV5-6 and TRBJ1-5; possibly TRBD1 for D (5 bases). V lost 1 base, J lost 3 bases, and 17 bases lay in between. Germline CDR1 reads SGHDT; CDR2 reads YYEEEE. The CDR3 runs to 17 residues. This CDR3 is CASSLMRDPRSNQPQHF. CDR3 in DNA: TGTGCCAGCAGCTTGATGCGGGACCCCAGATCCAATCAGCCCCAGCATTTT.

This chain links TRBV11-2 with TRBJ2-7, with D tentatively TRBD2 (5 bases). Germline CDR1 SGHAT, CDR2 FQNNGV. The CDR3 has 12 residues. The V end was cut by 5 bases, the J end by 6 bases, with 11 bases between. The CDR3 bases are TGTGCCAGCAGCCAGAGAGGGTCCGAGCAGTACTTC. Translating it yields CASSQRGSEQYF.

The gene calls are TRBV18 and TRBJ1-1; D may be TRBD1 (5 bases). The CDR3 extends over 15 amino acids. Trimming removed 3 bases from V and 3 bases from J, with 14 bases in between. Germline V gives CDR1 KGHSH, CDR2 LQKENI. The CDR3 reads CASSPITGEDTEAFF. CDR3 nucleotides: TGTGCCAGCTCACCCATAACGGGGGAGGACACTGAAGCTTTCTTT. Variable domain in full (rest from reference TRBV18 and TRBJ1-1): NAGVMQNPRHLVRRRGQEARLRCSPMKGHSHVYWYRQLPEEGLKFMVYLQKENIIDESGMPKERFSAEFPKEGPSILRIQQVVRGDSAAYFCASSPITGEDTEAFFGQGTRLTVV.

The rearrangement links TRBV7-2 to TRBJ2-7, with TRBD2 matching 9 bases. Germline lookup yields CDR1 SGHTA and CDR2 FQGNSA. The CDR3 is made up of 15 amino acids. Unmatched junction bases numbered 10, after V lost 5 bases and J lost 5 bases. The CDR3 is CASSQTGTSTHEQYF. The CDR3 DNA follows: TGTGCCAGCAGCCAAACCGGGACTAGCACCCACGAGCAGTACTTC.

This clone was counted only a few times. The missing conserved phenylalanine or tryptophan at the end of this CDR3 makes a read error likely. No DNA is shown, since the ends of the CDR3 on it are uncertain; the CDR3 is the one TCRdb lists. The chain has TRBV6-5 and TRBJ2-7; the table calls TRBD2, which could not be checked here. Germline V gives CDR1 MNHEY, CDR2 SVGAGI. The CDR3 totals 12 residues, both ends included. CDR3 residues: CASSYSGGLLII.

This clone was picked up one time. The rearrangement links TRBV5-5 to TRBJ1-2; D is unclear. CDR1 SGHKS and CDR2 YYEKEE come from the germline V gene (reference sequence). V gave up 0 bases and J gave up 1 base, with 13 bases separating them. This CDR3 spans 16 amino acids. The CDR3 DNA reads as TGTGCCAGCAGCTTGGGAGGAGGAAATTTTAACTATGGCTACACCTTC. As protein: CASSLGGGNFNYGYTF.

V gene TRBV4-2 combines with J gene TRBJ1-3; a possible D gene is TRBD1 (5 bases). Germline V CDR1 and CDR2: LGHNA, YNFKEQ. This CDR3 has 17 amino acids. Trimming shortened V by 1 base and J by 0 bases, and 13 bases separated the two germline ends. This CDR3 is CASSQAGVGNSGNTIYF. In DNA form, the CDR3 reads TGTGCCAGCAGCCAAGCGGGGGTAGGGAACTCTGGAAACACCATATATTTT.

The chain uses TRBV11-3 and TRBJ1-6; 7 bases are shared with TRBD1. The germline V gene has CDR1 SGHNT and CDR2 YENEEA. The CDR3 runs 15 residues. V was clipped by 5 bases and J by 5 bases; unmatched bases: 6. CDR3: CASSARDRNNSPLHF. The DNA for the CDR3 is TGTGCCAGCAGCGCCCGGGACAGAAATAATTCACCCCTCCACTTT.

The chain has TRBV7-9 and TRBJ2-5, with 11 bases that match TRBD2. This CDR3 region has 17 residues. Germline CDR1 SEHNR, CDR2 FQNEAQ (reference sequence). Unmatched junction bases numbered 8, after V lost 5 bases and J lost 0 bases. The CDR3 is CASSPGGTSGYQETQYF. CDR3 DNA: TGTGCCAGCAGCCCCGGGGGGACTAGCGGTTACCAAGAGACCCAGTACTTC.

The rearrangement links TRBV7-2 to TRBJ2-1, with D possibly matching TRBD1 (6 bases). V lost 1 base and J lost 10, with 14 bases in between. Germline-derived CDR1 and CDR2 are SGHTA and FQGNSA. This CDR3 is built from 14 residues. The CDR3 DNA is TGTGCCAGCAGCTTAGATGGCAGGGGATTCGAGCAGTTCTTC. It specifies CASSLDGRGFEQFF. The full variable domain, in which reference TRBV7-2 and TRBJ2-1 provide the parts outside the CDR3, is GAGVSQSPSNKVTEKGKDVELRCDPISGHTALYWYRQSLGQGLEFLIYFQGNSAPDKSGLPSDRFSAERTGGSVSTLTIQRTQQEDSAVYLCASSLDGRGFEQFFGPGTRLTVL.

This clone came up a few times. The V gene is TRBV9, the J gene TRBJ1-2, with TRBD1 matching over 9 bases. The CDR3 is made up of 14 amino acids. CDR1 and CDR2 (germline): SGDLS, YYNGEE. The V segment lost 2 bases and the J segment 8 bases; nucleotides outside the gene matches: 7. CDR3 protein: CASSVTGTGPGYTF. CDR3 nucleotides: TGTGCCAGCAGCGTTACGGGGACAGGGCCCGGCTACACCTTC.

The gene calls are TRBV7-9 and TRBJ2-1; the D is unclear. Looked up from germline, CDR1 is SEHNR and CDR2 is FQNEAQ (reference sequence). The V end was cut by 5 bases, the J end by 10 bases, with 9 bases between. The CDR3 contains 11 residues. CDR3 amino acids: CASSLTVEQFF. As DNA, the CDR3 is TGTGCCAGCAGCCTTACGGTCGAGCAGTTCTTC.

This chain links TRBV11-3 with TRBJ1-4, with D possibly TRBD1 on 6 matching bases. In germline, CDR1 is SGHNT, CDR2 YENEEA. This CDR3 has 16 amino acids. V was cut by 5 bases and J by 2 bases, with 15 bases left in between. CDR3 region: CASSPTRGWTNEKLFF. The CDR3 DNA reads TGTGCCAGCAGCCCAACCAGGGGATGGACTAATGAAAAACTGTTTTTT.

This clone was seen a single time. V and J are TRBV5-1 and TRBJ1-1; 7 bases fit TRBD1. Germline V lookup: CDR1 SGHRS, CDR2 YFSETQ. CDR3 size: 13 residues. V shed 5 bases, J shed 5 bases, and the junction held 6 bases outside the gene matches. The CDR3 sequence is CASRDTGETEAFF. CDR3 sequence (DNA): TGCGCCAGCAGGGACACAGGGGAGACTGAAGCTTTCTTT.

The sample holds one count of this clone. The rearrangement links TRBV6-2 or TRBV6-3 to TRBJ2-1; 11 positions match TRBD1. The ends lost 2 bases at V and 9 bases at J; junction bases unmatched: 9. Germline CDR1 reads MNHEY; CDR2 reads SVGEGT. This CDR3 spans 16 amino acids. DNA of the CDR3: TGTGCCAGCAGTTACCCTAAAGGACAGGGGGCTGGTGAGCAGTTCTTC. It codes for CASSYPKGQGAGEQFF.

For the CDR3, the DNA is TGTGCCAGTAGTATTCTTTTGACTACCGGTTCCTACAATGAGCAGTTCTTC. It specifies CASSILLTTGSYNEQFF. The genes are TRBV19 and TRBJ2-1; a possible D gene is TRBD2 (5 bases). CDR1 is LNHDA, CDR2 SQIVND, per germline (reference sequence). With 3 bases removed from V and 1 base from J, the gap between germline ends came to 16 bases. The CDR3 loop spans 17 amino acids.

V is TRBV5-5 and J is TRBJ2-1, with a tentative D call TRBD2 (6 bases). Trimming left V 0 bases short and J 4 bases short, with 14 bases between. Per germline, CDR1 SGHKS and CDR2 YYEKEE (reference sequence). The CDR3 has 16 amino acids. CDR3 loop: CASSLVPGGNYNEQFF. The CDR3 nucleotides are TGTGCCAGCAGCTTGGTTCCTGGCGGGAATTACAATGAGCAGTTCTTC.

The gene calls are TRBV18 and TRBJ1-2; D is undetermined. The germline V gene has CDR1 KGHSH and CDR2 LQKENI. The CDR3 is 15 amino acids. The ends were cut back, 0 bases at V and 7 bases at J, with 15 bases in the middle. Written as DNA, the CDR3 is TGTGCCAGCTCACCACCGGTCCCCCCTAGTGCTGGCTACACCTTC. Translation: CASSPPVPPSAGYTF.

This sequence joins TRBV19 and TRBJ2-7, with D uncertain. V was trimmed by 5 bases and J by 5 bases, leaving 16 bases between them. Germline V gene data show CDR1 as LNHDA and CDR2 as SQIVND (reference sequence). This CDR3 contains 14 residues. This CDR3 reads CASSLPRVSHEQYF. The CDR3, as DNA: TGTGCCAGTAGTCTCCCCCGAGTAAGCCACGAGCAGTACTTC.

The chain recombines TRBV7-2 with TRBJ1-5; 8 bases agree with TRBD1. Germline CDR1 reads SGHTA; CDR2 reads FQGNSA. The CDR3 sequence is 15 residues long. With 1 base clipped from V and 7 bases from J, the junction kept 6 bases outside the gene matches. The CDR3 loop reads CASSLGTGRLQPQHF. The CDR3 region has the DNA TGTGCCAGCAGCTTAGGGACAGGGAGGTTGCAGCCCCAGCATTTT.

This chain links TRBV4-3 with TRBJ1-2; 10 nucleotides match TRBD1. Germline values: CDR1 LGHNA, CDR2 YSLEER. Trimming took 0 bases from V and 4 from J; bases not matched to a gene: 5. CDR3 size: 16 residues. The CDR3 here is CASSQDGTGALYGYTF. The CDR3 coding sequence is TGCGCCAGCAGCCAAGACGGGACAGGGGCGCTCTATGGCTACACCTTC.

The gene calls are TRBV18 and TRBJ2-7; the match to TRBD1 covers 10 bases. V lost 3 bases to trimming and J lost 5 bases; unmatched junction nucleotides: 7. The CDR3 is 15 amino acids. CDR1 KGHSH and CDR2 LQKENI come from the germline V gene. CDR3 protein: CASSPRGQGTDEQYF. In nucleotides, the CDR3 is TGTGCCAGCTCACCCCGGGGACAGGGGACGGACGAGCAGTACTTC.